Following are 3 T cell receptor beta chains from one sample sequenced in a study of cytomegalovirus exposure and HLA in healthy donors. Researchers ran the PCR with 60 Vbeta and 13 Jbeta primers. Produced via immunoSEQ multiplex PCR; TCRdb's table is partial and in-frame only. This repertoire shows approximately 150,000 clones, 65% to 80% found once; its top ten account for about 2.4%. Sequencing used PBMCs. Source of these receptors: a woman aged 40 to 50 in good health and CMV-seropositive.

This chain uses TRBV11-3 with TRBJ2-5, with TRBD2 matching 7 bases. Looked up from germline, CDR1 is SGHNT and CDR2 is YENEEA. After removal of 8 bases from V and 5 bases from J, the junction contained 8 bases not matched to a gene. This CDR3 has 13 amino acids. CDR3 in amino acids: CASRGEGRETQYF. As DNA, the CDR3 is TGTGCCAGCCGGGGGGAGGGCCGGGAGACCCAGTACTTC. Variable domain in full (rest from reference TRBV11-3 and TRBJ2-5): EAGVVQSPRYKIIEKKQPVAFWCNPISGHNTLYWYLQNLGQGPELLIRYENEEAVDDSQLPKDRFSAERLKGVDSTLKIQPAELGDSAVYLCASRGEGRETQYFGPGTRLLVL.

In its sample, this clone was seen many times. The chain links TRBV27 to TRBJ1-2; a possible D gene is TRBD1 (6 bases). Trimming pared 6 bases from V and 8 bases from J, leaving 13 bases between. CDR3 length: 12 residues. In germline, CDR1 is MNHEY, CDR2 SMNVEV (reference sequence). CDR3 amino acids: CASSSDRRGYTF. DNA of the CDR3: TGTGCCAGCAGCTCGGACAGAAGAGGCTACACCTTC.

The chain recombines TRBV30 with TRBJ1-6, with D unresolved. Germline V lookup: CDR1 GTSNPN, CDR2 SVGIG (reference sequence). The CDR3 has 13 residues. The V end was cut by 2 bases, the J end by 8 bases, with 10 bases between. CDR3 nucleotide sequence: TGTGCCTGGAGTTTGAAGGAGGATTCACCCCTCCACTTT. Its translation is CAWSLKEDSPLHF.